This T cell receptor beta chain emerged from a study of blood T cells in healthy people across ages. Study results and limitations: While age rose, TCR beta diversity per million T cells dropped in a roughly linear way. A greater number of naive CD4+ cells and higher diversity distinguished long-lived donors from aged donors.

The authors ran a second PCR of 7 to 11 cycles using a sample-barcoded 5' primer and a J-beta primer mix. Each of the cDNA molecules was tagged by a template-switch adaptor with 12 random nucleotides. TCRdb analysed the 5' RACE reads with MiXCR anew, one entry per CDR3 protein. The sample has approximately 850,000 distinct CDR3 sequences, under 55% seen once. CDR3 length: 15 amino acids. The germline V gene encodes CDR1 MGHDK and CDR2 SYGVNS. V gave up 4 bases and J gave up 2 bases, with 11 bases separating them. On this clonotype: Its antigen is undetermined.

Donors ranged from roughly 6 to 90 years old and were healthy Caucasians in Russia. The chain is built from TRBV25-1 and TRBJ2-2; a weak D match, TRBD2 (5 bases). This receptor was identified in a man in his fifties or sixties in good health. Sequenced material: blood. The CDR3 DNA follows: TGTGCCAGCAGTGGAGGGCAGCATAACACCGGGGAGCTGTTTTTT. Translated, it gives CASSGGQHNTGELFF.